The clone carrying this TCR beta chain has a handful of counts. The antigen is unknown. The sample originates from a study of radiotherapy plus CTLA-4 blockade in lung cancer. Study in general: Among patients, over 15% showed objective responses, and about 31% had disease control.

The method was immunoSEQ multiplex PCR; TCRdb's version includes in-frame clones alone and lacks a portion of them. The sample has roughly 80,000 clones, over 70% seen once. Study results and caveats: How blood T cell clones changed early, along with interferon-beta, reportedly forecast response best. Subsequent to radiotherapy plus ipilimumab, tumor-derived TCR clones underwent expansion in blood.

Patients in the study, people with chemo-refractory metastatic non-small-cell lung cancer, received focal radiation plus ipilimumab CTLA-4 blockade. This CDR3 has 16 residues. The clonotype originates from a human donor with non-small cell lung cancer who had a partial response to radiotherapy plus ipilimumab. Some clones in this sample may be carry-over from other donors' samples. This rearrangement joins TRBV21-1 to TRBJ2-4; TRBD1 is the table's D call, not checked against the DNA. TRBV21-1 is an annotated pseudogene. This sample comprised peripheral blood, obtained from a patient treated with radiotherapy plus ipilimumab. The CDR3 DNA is TGTGCCAGCAGCCCACTGGGACAGGGGCGCGAAAACATTCAGTACTTC. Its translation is CASSPLGQGRENIQYF.